The clone carrying this T cell receptor (beta chain) was recorded only once. This sample is part of a study of OX40 agonist ivuxolimab in advanced cancers. Study overall: Partial responses occurred in three patients (one hepatocellular carcinoma, two cutaneous melanoma).

The ends were cut back, 1 base at V and 1 base at J, with 7 bases in the middle. The CDR3 length is 14 residues. CDR1 is SGHAT, CDR2 FQNNGV, per germline. The assay was immunoSEQ multiplex PCR, and TCRdb's table has in-frame clones only and misses some. This table holds under 65,000 clones, roughly nine tenths found once. The source material was CD4+ or CD8+ T cells sorted from blood, sampled in a trial of the OX40 agonist ivuxolimab. The receptor's source is an adult with an advanced solid tumor such as melanoma, head and neck, liver or kidney cancer. The rearrangement uses TRBV11-2 and TRBJ1-1; TRBD1 is a possible D gene (5 bases). For the CDR3, the DNA is TGTGCCAGCAGCTTAGGGGGGTGGAACACTGAAGCTTTCTTT. Translation gives CASSLGGWNTEAFF.